One and the same sample provided the 8 T cell receptor beta chains below, sequenced in a study of blood T cell repertoires in COVID-19. Assay used: immunoSEQ multiplex PCR; TCRdb lists only in-frame clones, some missing. The table records under 130,000 clones, about 87% of them present only once. Sample: peripheral blood. These receptor sequences come from a human donor in a cohort sampled during active or convalescent COVID-19.

The rearrangement links TRBV9 to TRBJ2-5; 11 nucleotides match TRBD2. The CDR3 covers 16 residues. Losses at the gene ends were 0 bases for V and 3 bases for J; bases not matched to a gene: 4. Per germline, CDR1 SGDLS and CDR2 YYNGEE. The CDR3 nucleotides are TGTGCCAGCAGCGTAGAGGATAGCGGGGGGGAAGAGACCCAGTACTTC. It yields the protein CASSVEDSGGEETQYF.

This clone was observed a few times. The rearrangement joins TRBV7-9 to TRBJ2-1, with D perhaps matching TRBD1 (6 bases). The CDR3 has 14 amino acids. From germline, CDR1 is SEHNR and CDR2 FQNEAQ (reference sequence). V dropped 0 bases and J dropped 8 bases, with 11 bases sitting between them. For the CDR3, the DNA is TGTGCCAGCAGCTTAGCGGGCAGGGGTCATGAGCAGTTCTTC. It is translated as CASSLAGRGHEQFF.

The chain couples TRBV11-3 to TRBJ2-5; perhaps TRBD2 as D (7 bases). Germline lookup yields CDR1 SGHNT and CDR2 YENEEA. The CDR3 spans 14 residues. V lost 1 base, J lost 5 bases, and 11 bases lay in between. In nucleotides, the CDR3 is TGTGCCAGCAGCTTAGTCGGGGGGCAGGAGACCCAGTACTTC. It translates to CASSLVGGQETQYF.

The genes are TRBV11-2 and TRBJ1-6; D is unclear. V gave up 4 bases and J gave up 7 bases, with 11 bases separating them. Germline CDR1 reads SGHAT; CDR2 reads FQNNGV. This CDR3 has 14 amino acids. CDR3 sequence: CASSSPTANSPLHF. The CDR3, as DNA: TGTGCCAGCAGCTCCCCGACTGCGAATTCACCCCTCCACTTT.

The J gene is TRBJ1-2, the V gene TRBV24-1, with 7 bases aligning to TRBD1. This CDR3 comprises 14 residues. The trim removed 4 bases at V and 2 bases at J, leaving 3 bases unmatched. Germline V CDR1 and CDR2: KGHDR, SFDVKD. DNA of the CDR3: TGTGCCACCAGTGAAGAGACAGGGAACTATGGCTACACCTTC. This encodes CATSEETGNYGYTF.

J is TRBJ1-1 and V is TRBV5-1; 9 bases fit TRBD1. The CDR3 is made up of 15 amino acids. Per the germline V gene, CDR1 is SGHRS and CDR2 is YFSETQ. V trimming: 4 bases; J trimming: 4 bases; junction bases outside the gene matches: 8. This CDR3 is CASSPTGGGVTEAFF. The CDR3, as DNA: TGCGCCAGCAGCCCCACAGGGGGCGGTGTCACTGAAGCTTTCTTT. The entire variable domain, with the rest obtained from reference TRBV5-1 and TRBJ1-1, is as follows: KAGVTQTPRYLIKTRGQQVTLSCSPISGHRSVSWYQQTPGQGLQFLFEYFSETQRNKGNFPGRFSGRQFSNSRSEMNVSTLELGDSALYLCASSPTGGGVTEAFFGQGTRLTVV.

V and J are TRBV6-6 and TRBJ1-1; no firm D call. Germline CDR1 is MNHNY and CDR2 is SVGAGI (reference sequence). This CDR3 spans 13 amino acids. Trimming removed 2 bases from V and 10 bases from J, with 14 bases in between. CDR3 protein: CASSYPGGQVAFF. Here the CDR3 DNA reads TGTGCCAGCAGTTACCCAGGTGGCCAGGTAGCTTTCTTT.

The chain uses TRBV11-3 and TRBJ1-6; D perhaps matches TRBD1 (6 bases). Trimming took 0 bases from V and 4 from J, leaving 16 bases between them. The CDR3 loop spans 18 amino acids. The germline gives CDR1 SGHNT, CDR2 YENEEA. The CDR3 bases are TGTGCCAGCAGCTTAGACTGGGACATAAGGGGGTATAATTCACCCCTCCACTTT. It specifies CASSLDWDIRGYNSPLHF.